These 2 T cell receptor beta chains came from one sample sequenced in a study of blood T cell repertoires in COVID-19 (dated by TCRdb to the early 2020s). Receptor libraries were prepared by the immunoSEQ multiplex PCR assay. TCRdb took over this immuneACCESS table, retaining in-frame rearrangements with V and J assigned. Such tables are incomplete; in checked studies, under half of the missing clones stem from an unresolved V gene, and the remainder is unexplained. In all, the sample holds about 180,000 clones, and approximately 88% of those were seen once. The top ten constitute 3.5% to 5% of the sample. Specimen: peripheral blood. These receptors were collected from a young woman with acute or convalescent COVID-19.

The J gene is TRBJ1-1, the V gene TRBV4-2, with 11 bases that match TRBD1. V shed 1 base, J shed 4 bases, and the junction held 5 bases outside the gene matches. Germline lookup yields CDR1 LGHNA and CDR2 YNFKEQ. This CDR3 comprises 16 residues. In DNA form, the CDR3 reads TGTGCCAGCAGCCAAGTAATAGGGACAGGGGGCACTGAAGCTTTCTTT. Amino acid sequence: CASSQVIGTGGTEAFF.

This chain connects TRBV10-3 to TRBJ2-6; 7 positions match TRBD1. CDR3 length equals 16 residues. Germline lookup yields CDR1 ENHRY and CDR2 SYGVKD. Trimming cost V 5 bases and J 2 bases; bases outside gene matches: 6. The CDR3 loop is CAISQRTGAGANVLTF. The CDR3 DNA follows: TGTGCCATCAGTCAACGGACAGGCGCTGGGGCCAACGTCCTGACTTTC.